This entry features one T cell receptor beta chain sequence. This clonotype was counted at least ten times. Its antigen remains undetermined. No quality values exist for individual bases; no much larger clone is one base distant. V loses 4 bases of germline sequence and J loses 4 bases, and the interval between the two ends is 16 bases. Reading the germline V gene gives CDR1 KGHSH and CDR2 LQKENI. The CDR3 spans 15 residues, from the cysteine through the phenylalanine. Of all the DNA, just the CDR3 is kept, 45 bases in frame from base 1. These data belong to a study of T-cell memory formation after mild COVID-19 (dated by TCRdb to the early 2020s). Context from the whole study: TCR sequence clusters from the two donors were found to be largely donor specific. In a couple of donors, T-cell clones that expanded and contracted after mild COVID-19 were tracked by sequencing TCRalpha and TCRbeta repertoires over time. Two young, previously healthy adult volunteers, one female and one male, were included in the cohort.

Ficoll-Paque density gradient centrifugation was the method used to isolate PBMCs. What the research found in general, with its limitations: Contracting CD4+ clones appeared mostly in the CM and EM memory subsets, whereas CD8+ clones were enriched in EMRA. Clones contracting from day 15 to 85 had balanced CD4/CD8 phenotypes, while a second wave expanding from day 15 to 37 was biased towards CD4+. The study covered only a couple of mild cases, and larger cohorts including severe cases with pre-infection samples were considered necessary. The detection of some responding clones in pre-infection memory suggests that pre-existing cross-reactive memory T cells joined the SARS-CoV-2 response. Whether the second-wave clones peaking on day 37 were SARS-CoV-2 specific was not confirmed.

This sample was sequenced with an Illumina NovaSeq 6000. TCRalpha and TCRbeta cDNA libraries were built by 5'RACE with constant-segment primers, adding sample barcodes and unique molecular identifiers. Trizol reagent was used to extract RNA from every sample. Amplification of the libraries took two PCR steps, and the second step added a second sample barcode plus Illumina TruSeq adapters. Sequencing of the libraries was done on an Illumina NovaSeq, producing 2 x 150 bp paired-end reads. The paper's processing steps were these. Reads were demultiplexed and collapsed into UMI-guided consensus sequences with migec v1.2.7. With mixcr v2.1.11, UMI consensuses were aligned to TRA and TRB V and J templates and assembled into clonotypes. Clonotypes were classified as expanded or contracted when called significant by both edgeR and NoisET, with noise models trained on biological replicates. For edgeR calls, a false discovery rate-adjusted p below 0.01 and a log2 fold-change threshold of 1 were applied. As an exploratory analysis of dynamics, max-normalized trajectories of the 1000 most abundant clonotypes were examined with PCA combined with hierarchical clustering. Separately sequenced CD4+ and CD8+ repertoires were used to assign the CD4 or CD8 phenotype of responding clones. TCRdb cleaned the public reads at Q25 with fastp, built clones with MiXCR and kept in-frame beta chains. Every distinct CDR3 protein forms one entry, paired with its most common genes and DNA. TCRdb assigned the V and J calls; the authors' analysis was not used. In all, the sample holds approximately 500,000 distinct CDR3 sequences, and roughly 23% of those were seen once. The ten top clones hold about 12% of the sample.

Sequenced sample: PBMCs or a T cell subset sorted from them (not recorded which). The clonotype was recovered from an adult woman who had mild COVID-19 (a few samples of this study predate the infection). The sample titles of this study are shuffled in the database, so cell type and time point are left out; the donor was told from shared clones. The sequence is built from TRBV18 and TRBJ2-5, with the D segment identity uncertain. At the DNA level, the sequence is TGTGCCAGCTCACGCCCGGCCATCTTTGCAGAGACCCAGTACTTC. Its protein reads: CASSRPAIFAETQYF.